The TCR beta chain under discussion was sequenced for a study of response to subunit inactivated influenza vaccine. Findings of the study overall: Authors suggested each seasonal flu vaccination may recruit only limited numbers of new T cells.

The CDR3 sequence is 15 residues long. J gave up 0 bases and V 4 bases, and 6 bases lay outside the gene matches. Germline CDR1 is SGHKS and CDR2 is YYEKEE (reference sequence). Via MiXCR, TCRdb re-called the RT-PCR reads, giving one row per CDR3 protein. The sample carries 500,000 to 550,000 distinct CDR3 sequences, 6% to 9% recorded once. Comment on this clonotype: Its antigen is still unknown.

This sequence was found in a man aged 50-75 years who received an inactivated influenza vaccine. The genes are TRBV5-5 and TRBJ2-7, with 8 nucleotides matching TRBD1. The input for sequencing was PBMCs from blood, taken roughly 24 months after vaccination. In DNA, the CDR3 is TGTGCCAGCAGCGAAAGGACAGGGTACTCCTACGAGCAGTACTTC. Amino acid sequence: CASSERTGYSYEQYF.